One and the same sample provided the 17 T cell receptor beta chains below, sequenced in a study of blood T cell repertoires in COVID-19. Clones were read by immunoSEQ multiplex PCR, and TCRdb kept only the in-frame ones, dropping some. This repertoire shows 200,000 to 250,000 clones, 75% to 85% found once; its top ten account for around 5.9%. Sequenced input: peripheral blood. All receptors derive from a human donor in a cohort sampled during active COVID-19.

This clone was seen a single time. The DNA of the CDR3 is TGTGCCACCAGTGATGAAATTGGACTAGATCGGTTCTTC. Protein product: CATSDEIGLDRFF. The chain employs TRBV24-1 and TRBJ2-1, with 7 bases aligning to TRBD2. CDR1 is KGHDR and CDR2 is SFDVKD in the germline V gene. The CDR3 is made up of 13 amino acids. With 3 bases clipped from V and 15 bases from J, the junction kept 10 bases outside the gene matches.

The chain joins TRBV7-8 to TRBJ1-5, with D maybe TRBD1 (6 bases). CDR1 SGHVS and CDR2 FQNEAQ come from the germline V gene. This CDR3 region has 13 residues. V dropped 5 bases and J dropped 9 bases, with 14 bases sitting between them. CDR3 nucleotide sequence: TGTGCCAGCAGCCCAGGACAGCATAGGCCCCAGCATTTT. It codes for CASSPGQHRPQHF.

The CDR3 DNA follows: TGTGCCAGCAGTATATACAGGGGGCAGGGAGAGACCCAGTACTTC. It codes for CASSIYRGQGETQYF. The chain couples TRBV2 to TRBJ2-5; TRBD1 agrees at 9 bases. CDR3 length: 15 amino acids. The germline V gene encodes CDR1 SNHLY and CDR2 FYNNEI. Unmatched junction bases numbered 8, after V lost 5 bases and J lost 4 bases.

The chain has TRBV28 and TRBJ1-2; a possible D gene is TRBD1 (5 bases). The V and J ends lost 6 bases and 5 bases respectively, with 13 bases between them. This CDR3 spans 13 amino acids. Germline assignment: CDR1 MDHEN and CDR2 SYDVKM. Written as DNA, the CDR3 is TGTGCCAGCAGCCCGGGACTGATATATGGCTACACCTTC. It translates to CASSPGLIYGYTF.

The chain combines TRBV10-1 with TRBJ2-5; weak D call: TRBD2 (5 bases). This CDR3 region has 13 residues. Trimming cost V 5 bases and J 5 bases, with 12 bases left between them. Germline CDR1 is WNHNN and CDR2 is SYGVQD (reference sequence). The CDR3 loop reads CASSYRRGETQYF. CDR3 nucleotides: TGCGCCAGCAGTTATCGTCGGGGTGAGACCCAGTACTTC.

The V and J genes are TRBV18 and TRBJ2-7, with D possibly being TRBD2 (5 bases). V lost 3 bases and J lost 5, with 14 bases in between. The CDR3 length is 14 residues. Germline CDR1 KGHSH, CDR2 LQKENI. The CDR3 loop is CASSPLSGKHEQYF. In nucleotides, the CDR3 is TGTGCCAGCTCACCTCTCTCGGGGAAGCACGAGCAGTACTTC.

The chain carries TRBV6-5 and TRBJ2-1; 10 nucleotides match TRBD1. From germline, CDR1 is MNHEY and CDR2 SVGAGI. The length of the CDR3 is 15 residues. Unmatched junction bases numbered 9, after V lost 6 bases and J lost 7 bases. The CDR3 coding sequence is TGTGCCAGCAGGACGATTCGGACAGGGGGAAATGAGCAGTTCTTC. It yields the protein CASRTIRTGGNEQFF.

This chain connects TRBV10-2 to TRBJ2-7, with D perhaps matching TRBD1 (6 bases). The CDR3 has 12 amino acids. Trimming took off 2 bases at V and 4 bases at J, with 6 bases between the two ends. The germline V gene has CDR1 WSHSY and CDR2 SAAADI. The CDR3 region is CASSEQGYEQYF. CDR3 nucleotides: TGCGCCAGCAGTGAGCAGGGGTACGAGCAGTACTTC.

The chain uses TRBV25-1 and TRBJ1-4; no reliable D call. V gave up 5 bases and J gave up 4 bases, with 17 bases separating them. The CDR3 covers 16 residues. The germline V gene has CDR1 MGHDK and CDR2 SYGVNS. CDR3 coding DNA: TGTGCCAGCAGTTCTCATGCGGGAAAGGATAATGAAAAACTGTTTTTT. Amino acids: CASSSHAGKDNEKLFF.

The chain couples TRBV6-6 to TRBJ2-7; D is perhaps TRBD1 (6 bases). CDR3 length equals 14 residues. The V end lost 6 bases, the J end lost 0 bases, and 12 bases lay between the germline ends. Germline V gives CDR1 MNHNY, CDR2 SVGAGI (reference sequence). The CDR3 coding sequence is TGTGCCAGCAGGCCTGGACAGAACTCCTACGAGCAGTACTTC. Translated: CASRPGQNSYEQYF.

CDR3 residues: CASSVSSGGPLETQYF. The CDR3 coding sequence is TGTGCCAGCAGCGTATCTAGCGGGGGCCCACTGGAGACCCAGTACTTC. The chain uses TRBV9 and TRBJ2-5, with 10 bases that match TRBD2. Germline loops: CDR1 SGDLS, CDR2 YYNGEE. The V and J ends lost 1 base and 5 bases, in that order; junction bases with no gene match: 8. This CDR3 is 16 amino acids long.

This clone showed up just a few times. The chain has TRBV10-1 and TRBJ2-5; the D gene is possibly TRBD1 (5 bases). Germline V gene lookup returns CDR1 WNHNN and CDR2 SYGVQD (reference sequence). CDR3 length equals 13 residues. V was pared by 4 bases and J by 1 base, with 7 bases between. Here the CDR3 reads CASSGQSQETQYF. In nucleotides, the CDR3 is TGCGCCAGCAGTGGACAGAGCCAAGAGACCCAGTACTTC.

The chain uses TRBV28 and TRBJ1-2, with TRBD1 as a possible D gene (6 bases). Germline V gives CDR1 MDHEN, CDR2 SYDVKM. This CDR3 has 15 amino acids. The ends were cut back, 4 bases at V and 5 bases at J, with 17 bases in the middle. The CDR3 is CASSYRVGLGYGYTF. CDR3 nucleotides: TGTGCCAGCAGTTACAGGGTGGGACTAGGATATGGCTACACCTTC.

In its sample, this clone was seen many times. This chain links TRBV5-4 with TRBJ2-3; the match to TRBD2 covers 11 bases. The CDR3 covers 15 residues. The germline gives CDR1 SGHNT, CDR2 YYREEE (reference sequence). V shed 0 bases, J shed 7 bases, and the junction held 4 bases outside the gene matches. The CDR3 DNA follows: TGTGCCAGCAGCTTGGTAGCGGGGGGGACGCATACGCAGTATTTT. Protein sequence: CASSLVAGGTHTQYF.

V is TRBV4-1 and J is TRBJ1-1; maybe TRBD1 (5 bases). CDR1 MGHRA and CDR2 YSYEKL come from the germline V gene. V lost 4 bases to trimming and J lost 1 base, with 10 bases between them. CDR3 length: 14 residues. The CDR3 protein is CASSPVDRNTEAFF. The CDR3 DNA reads TGCGCCAGCAGCCCGGTTGACAGGAACACTGAAGCTTTCTTT.

The chain recombines TRBV9 with TRBJ2-5; D might be TRBD2 (7 bases). This CDR3 spans 14 amino acids. In germline, CDR1 is SGDLS, CDR2 YYNGEE. V was trimmed by 0 bases and J by 4 bases, leaving 10 bases between them. The DNA of the CDR3 is TGTGCCAGCAGCGTAGATAGGGGGGGAGAGACCCAGTACTTC. This gives the protein CASSVDRGGETQYF.

V is TRBV6-5 and J is TRBJ2-7; 7 bases agree with TRBD2. V shed 0 bases and J 12 bases; nucleotides not matched to a gene: 2. The CDR3 spans 11 residues. The germline V gene has CDR1 MNHEY and CDR2 SVGAGI. CDR3 DNA: TGTGCCAGCAGTTACTCGGGAGGGATGTACTTC. Its translation is CASSYSGGMYF.